The clone carrying this T cell receptor (beta chain) was recorded many times. Its antigen is unidentified. These data belong to a study of molecular identifiers for immune sequencing clone quantification. Study information: Replicate RNA from approximately 20,000 or 100,000 naive CD8 T cells formed five aliquots; four were sequenced.

Per the germline V gene, CDR1 is DFQATT and CDR2 is SNEGSKA (reference sequence). This CDR3 has 14 amino acids. V lost 3 bases and J lost 6; bases outside the gene matches: 4. TCRdb used MiXCR to reprocess the PCR reads, holding one entry per CDR3 protein. Of some 320,000 distinct CDR3 sequences detected, roughly 24% appear once; the ten largest clones hold around 0.7%. Study results and limitations: Naive cells had under 1% of molecules in clones above 20 RNA copies, effectors over 97%.

The rearrangement uses TRBV20-1 and TRBJ2-7, with 14 bases lining up with TRBD2. This TCR derives from a human donor in good health. Some libraries in this study had Jurkat cell RNA spiked in. Sample: naive CD8+ T cells from blood, with Jurkat cell RNA spiked in. The subset denotes: FACS-sorted CD8+CD4-CCR7+CD45RA+ naive T cells. CDR3 in amino acids: CSARGTSGSAEQYF. The CDR3 nucleotides read TGCAGTGCTAGGGGGACTAGCGGGAGTGCCGAGCAGTACTTC.